The 30 T cell receptor beta chains below all came from one sample that was sequenced in a study of cytomegalovirus exposure and HLA in healthy donors. The PCR employed 60 Vbeta primers together with 13 Jbeta primers. Produced via immunoSEQ multiplex PCR; TCRdb's table is partial and in-frame only. The sample table sets out 130,000 to 150,000 clones. The sequenced sample was PBMCs. These receptors all stem from a man aged 40-49 years in good health and CMV-seronegative.

The chain couples TRBV7-3 to TRBJ2-7, with TRBD1 identical over 9 bases. V gave up 0 bases and J gave up 2 bases; unmatched junction bases: 2. There are 15 residues in the CDR3. Looked up from germline, CDR1 is SGHTA and CDR2 is FQGTGA. CDR3 sequence (DNA): TGTGCCAGCAGCTTAACGGGACAGGGCCCCTACGAGCAGTACTTC. Encoded protein: CASSLTGQGPYEQYF.

CDR3 bases: TGTGCCAGCAGTGATTTAGCCCGACAGGCGATCCACAATGAGCAGTTCTTC. Encoded protein: CASSDLARQAIHNEQFF. The genes are TRBV25-1 and TRBJ2-1; possible D gene TRBD1, 6 bases. CDR1 is MGHDK, CDR2 SYGVNS, per germline. Deletions cut 3 bases from V and 5 bases from J, with 20 bases between. The CDR3 is made up of 17 amino acids.

This sequence joins TRBV5-1 and TRBJ1-6, with 7 bases aligning to TRBD1. CDR1 is SGHRS and CDR2 is YFSETQ in the germline V gene. The CDR3 length is 15 residues. V gave up 0 bases and J gave up 6 bases; unmatched junction bases: 3. The CDR3 DNA is TGCGCCAGCAGCTTGGAGGGGGCCGGTAATTCACCCCTCCACTTT. Protein product: CASSLEGAGNSPLHF.

The rearrangement links TRBV7-9 to TRBJ1-5, with D unresolved. The CDR3 is made up of 17 amino acids. V was clipped by 3 bases and J by 2 bases, with 17 bases between them. CDR1 SEHNR and CDR2 FQNEAQ come from the germline V gene (reference sequence). In nucleotides, the CDR3 is TGTGCCAGCAGCTTCCAAACGGCGGGTCGAGGCAATCAGCCCCAGCATTTT. Translated: CASSFQTAGRGNQPQHF. Combining the CDR3 with reference TRBV7-9 and TRBJ1-5 gives the whole variable domain DTGVSQNPRHKITKRGQNVTFRCDPISEHNRLYWYRQTLGQGPEFLTYFQNEAQLEKSRLLSDRFSAERPKGSFSTLEIQRTEQGDSAMYLCASSFQTAGRGNQPQHFGDGTRLSIL.

The chain joins TRBV9 to TRBJ2-3; a weak D match, TRBD2 (6 bases). The V gene's germline CDR1 is SGDLS and CDR2 YYNGEE. The ends were cut back, 2 bases at V and 4 bases at J, with 20 bases in the middle. The length of the CDR3 is 17 residues. CDR3 nucleotides: TGTGCCAGCAGCGTTGGTCCTCGGGGGATGAAGGCAGATACGCAGTATTTT. Translated, it gives CASSVGPRGMKADTQYF.

The chain links TRBV7-9 to TRBJ1-1, with a tentative D call TRBD1 (5 bases). The CDR3 is made up of 13 amino acids. V dropped 3 bases and J dropped 11 bases, with 16 bases sitting between them. Per the germline V gene, CDR1 is SEHNR and CDR2 is FQNEAQ (reference sequence). In DNA, the CDR3 is TGTGCCAGCAGCTTCCCCGGGGGGGGACCTGCTTTCTTT. Amino acid sequence: CASSFPGGGPAFF.

The V gene is TRBV19, the J gene TRBJ2-7; no clear D. CDR3 size: 14 residues. The germline CDR1 and CDR2 sequences are LNHDA and SQIVND (reference sequence). V dropped 5 bases and J dropped 5 bases, with 16 bases sitting between them. CDR3 sequence: CASSPDLLGDEQYF. The CDR3 DNA is TGTGCCAGTAGTCCAGATCTTCTGGGCGACGAGCAGTACTTC.

The J gene is TRBJ1-1, the V gene TRBV5-1, with D unclear. V dropped 4 bases and J dropped 12 bases, with 13 bases sitting between them. The V gene's germline CDR1 is SGHRS and CDR2 YFSETQ. The CDR3 contains 11 residues. CDR3 bases: TGCGCCAGCAGCCGCAACCTGGAGACTTTCTTT. Translating it yields CASSRNLETFF.

The rearrangement links TRBV7-9 to TRBJ2-1, with 10 bases identical to TRBD2. In germline, CDR1 is SEHNR, CDR2 FQNEAQ (reference sequence). The length of the CDR3 is 16 residues. Losses at the gene ends were 5 bases for V and 9 bases for J; bases not matched to a gene: 13. DNA of the CDR3: TGTGCCAGCAGCCGCCCAGGAAGCGGGGGGGCGGGTGAGCAGTTCTTC. Translated, it gives CASSRPGSGGAGEQFF.

The chain links TRBV4-3 to TRBJ2-3, with 10 positions matching TRBD2. J gave up 2 bases and V 5 bases, and 7 bases lay outside the gene matches. The CDR3 length is 16 residues. Germline V gives CDR1 LGHNA, CDR2 YSLEER. The CDR3 region is CASSDSGGTSTDTQYF. CDR3 DNA sequence: TGCGCCAGCAGCGATAGCGGGGGGACCTCCACAGATACGCAGTATTTT.

The chain uses TRBV6-1 and TRBJ1-1; D might be TRBD1 (5 bases). The CDR3 extends over 11 amino acids. Germline V gene sequence: CDR1 MNHNS, CDR2 SASEGT. Deletions cut 3 bases from V and 8 bases from J, with 7 bases between. The DNA for the CDR3 is TGTGCCAGCAGTGATGCAGGGGAAGCTTTCTTT. Translated: CASSDAGEAFF.

The chain uses TRBV4-3 and TRBJ2-1; TRBD2 agrees at 7 bases. V lost 0 bases to trimming and J lost 2 bases; unmatched junction nucleotides: 4. Germline V gene data show CDR1 as LGHNA and CDR2 as YSLEER. This CDR3 is built from 16 residues. The CDR3 bases are TGCGCCAGCAGCCAAGATCCTGGGGGGGCCTACAATGAGCAGTTCTTC. It yields the protein CASSQDPGGAYNEQFF.

The chain has TRBV2 and TRBJ2-3, with D possibly being TRBD2 (7 bases). V gave up 1 base and J gave up 0 bases, with 14 bases separating them. The CDR3 has 17 amino acids. Per germline, CDR1 SNHLY and CDR2 FYNNEI. This CDR3 reads CASSEGGGGLSTDTQYF. CDR3 DNA: TGTGCCAGCAGTGAAGGGGGCGGGGGCCTTAGCACAGATACGCAGTATTTT.

The chain uses TRBV18 and TRBJ1-5; D uncertain. The CDR3 spans 16 residues. Germline CDR1 and CDR2: KGHSH and LQKENI. V was trimmed by 3 bases and J by 2 bases, leaving 14 bases between them. In nucleotides, the CDR3 is TGTGCCAGCTCACCCCCACTCTTTGCGGGCAATCAGCCCCAGCATTTT. Translation: CASSPPLFAGNQPQHF.

The genes are TRBV5-1 and TRBJ1-6, with D perhaps matching TRBD1 (5 bases). V shed 0 bases and J shed 15 bases, with 16 bases lying between them. The germline V gene has CDR1 SGHRS and CDR2 YFSETQ. The CDR3 consists of 14 residues. CDR3 residues: CASSLVSGGLVLHF. The CDR3 DNA is TGCGCCAGCAGCTTGGTGAGTGGGGGGTTGGTCCTCCACTTT.

CDR3 nucleotides: TGTGCCAGCAGCCCATCACTCATTATAGGACAGGGATCAGATACGCAGTATTTT. Translation gives CASSPSLIIGQGSDTQYF. This chain uses TRBV9 with TRBJ2-3; the match to TRBD1 covers 8 bases. Trimming at V came to 4 bases and at J to 4 bases, leaving 17 bases not matched to a gene. From germline, CDR1 is SGDLS and CDR2 YYNGEE. The CDR3 covers 18 residues.

The chain combines TRBV19 with TRBJ2-7, with 8 bases that match TRBD1. The CDR3 runs to 15 residues. Germline CDR1 is LNHDA and CDR2 is SQIVND (reference sequence). V shed 0 bases and J 3 bases; nucleotides not matched to a gene: 4. The DNA for the CDR3 is TGTGCCAGTAGTATAGAAGGGACAGGAAACTACGAGCAGTACTTC. Its protein is CASSIEGTGNYEQYF.

This chain links TRBV28 with TRBJ2-6, with D possibly being TRBD1 (6 bases). Germline V gene sequence: CDR1 MDHEN, CDR2 SYDVKM. CDR3 length: 15 amino acids. Trimming removed 4 bases at V and 1 base at J, with 8 bases between. CDR3 bases: TGTGCCAGCAGTTCGGGACAATCTGGGGCCAACGTCCTGACTTTC. This sequence encodes CASSSGQSGANVLTF.

The CDR3 reads CASSLGNGLGQGHSEQFF. The DNA for the CDR3 is TGTGCCAGCAGTTTAGGAAACGGTCTAGGACAGGGTCACTCTGAGCAGTTCTTC. The V call is TRBV27, the J call TRBJ2-1, with TRBD1 matching over 8 bases. Germline values: CDR1 MNHEY, CDR2 SMNVEV (reference sequence). V was clipped by 2 bases and J by 9 bases; unmatched bases: 18. CDR3 size: 18 residues.

The chain uses TRBV4-1 and TRBJ2-7; tentative D call: TRBD1 (6 bases). Germline-derived CDR1 and CDR2 are MGHRA and YSYEKL. Deletions cut 5 bases from V and 3 bases from J, with 17 bases between. The CDR3 totals 15 residues. This CDR3 reads CASSSQDRPDYEQYF. In nucleotides, the CDR3 is TGCGCCAGCAGCTCGCAAGACAGGCCCGACTACGAGCAGTACTTC.

The chain joins TRBV7-2 to TRBJ1-1, with TRBD1 matching over 9 bases. Germline loops: CDR1 SGHTA, CDR2 FQGNSA. Germline trimming cut 5 bases from V and 0 bases from J; bases unmatched to any gene: 4. The CDR3 loop spans 15 amino acids. CDR3 DNA sequence: TGTGCCAGCAGCCCCAGACAGGGGGTGAACACTGAAGCTTTCTTT. This codes for CASSPRQGVNTEAFF.

The chain carries TRBV19 and TRBJ2-5; maybe TRBD2 (5 bases). Deletions cut 1 base from V and 1 base from J, with 10 bases between. In germline, CDR1 is LNHDA, CDR2 SQIVND (reference sequence). The CDR3 length is 15 residues. CDR3 region: CASSIGGPFQETQYF. CDR3 nucleotide sequence: TGTGCCAGTAGTATAGGAGGGCCATTCCAAGAGACCCAGTACTTC.

The V call is TRBV4-1, the J call TRBJ2-1; D is unresolved. Germline V gene lookup returns CDR1 MGHRA and CDR2 YSYEKL. CDR3 length: 12 amino acids. The V end lost 5 bases, the J end lost 10 bases, and 12 bases lay between the germline ends. The CDR3 sequence: CASSNQWLEQFF. The CDR3 DNA is TGCGCCAGCAGCAACCAGTGGCTGGAGCAGTTCTTC.

V gene TRBV25-1 combines with J gene TRBJ1-1; D may be TRBD1 (5 bases). This CDR3 comprises 13 residues. The ends were cut back, 3 bases at V and 10 bases at J, with 15 bases in the middle. CDR1 is MGHDK and CDR2 is SYGVNS in the germline V gene. DNA for the CDR3: TGTGCCAGCAGTGACAGGGCCTCAGGCGGAGCTTTCTTT. Translated: CASSDRASGGAFF.

The CDR3 reads CASNTARRTGELFF. CDR3 coding DNA: TGTGCCAGCAATACGGCCCGGCGGACCGGGGAGCTGTTTTTT. V is TRBV7-2 and J is TRBJ2-2; unclear D gene. The CDR3 runs 14 residues. V was trimmed by 7 bases and J by 5 bases, leaving 14 bases between them. Germline V gene data show CDR1 as SGHTA and CDR2 as FQGNSA.

The rearrangement joins TRBV6-6 to TRBJ1-4, with 12 bases fitting TRBD1. Germline assignment: CDR1 MNHNY and CDR2 SVGAGI (reference sequence). V shed 5 bases, J shed 7 bases, and the junction held 5 bases outside the gene matches. The CDR3 spans 15 residues. The CDR3 sequence is CASSAPGQGAEKLFF. The CDR3 DNA reads TGTGCCAGCAGTGCTCCGGGACAGGGGGCTGAAAAACTGTTTTTT.

The chain carries TRBV19 and TRBJ2-7; D is unclear. The germline V gene encodes CDR1 LNHDA and CDR2 SQIVND (reference sequence). The CDR3 runs to 13 residues. V was trimmed by 5 bases and J by 2 bases, leaving 10 bases between them. CDR3 sequence reads: CASSGGRTYEQYF. The CDR3 DNA follows: TGTGCCAGTAGTGGTGGCCGAACCTACGAGCAGTACTTC.

The gene calls are TRBV7-9 and TRBJ2-3, with D perhaps TRBD1 (5 bases). The CDR3 has 15 amino acids. V was trimmed by 4 bases and J by 4 bases, leaving 15 bases between them. Germline values: CDR1 SEHNR, CDR2 FQNEAQ (reference sequence). The CDR3 protein is CASSSDQGLADTQYF. CDR3 DNA: TGTGCCAGCAGCTCAGACCAGGGTCTCGCAGATACGCAGTATTTT. Drawing the rest from reference TRBV7-9 and TRBJ2-3, the complete variable domain is DTGVSQNPRHKITKRGQNVTFRCDPISEHNRLYWYRQTLGQGPEFLTYFQNEAQLEKSRLLSDRFSAERPKGSFSTLEIQRTEQGDSAMYLCASSSDQGLADTQYFGPGTRLTVL.

V is TRBV19 and J is TRBJ1-6; 11 nucleotides match TRBD1. This CDR3 contains 15 residues. Germline-derived CDR1 and CDR2 are LNHDA and SQIVND (reference sequence). J was trimmed by 6 bases and V by 7 bases; bases with no gene match: 5. The CDR3 DNA sequence: TGTGCCAGTAATTATGGACAGGGGGCTAATTCACCCCTCCACTTT. Amino acids: CASNYGQGANSPLHF.

The chain links TRBV18 to TRBJ1-3; tentatively, D is TRBD1 (5 bases). V shed 1 base and J shed 0 bases, with 7 bases lying between them. The CDR3 extends over 15 amino acids. In germline, CDR1 is KGHSH, CDR2 LQKENI. CDR3 in amino acids: CASSPRQYSGNTIYF. CDR3 DNA sequence: TGTGCCAGCTCACCACGACAGTACTCTGGAAACACCATATATTTT. Combining the CDR3 with reference TRBV18 and TRBJ1-3 gives the whole variable domain NAGVMQNPRHLVRRRGQEARLRCSPMKGHSHVYWYRQLPEEGLKFMVYLQKENIIDESGMPKERFSAEFPKEGPSILRIQQVVRGDSAAYFCASSPRQYSGNTIYFGEGSWLTVV.